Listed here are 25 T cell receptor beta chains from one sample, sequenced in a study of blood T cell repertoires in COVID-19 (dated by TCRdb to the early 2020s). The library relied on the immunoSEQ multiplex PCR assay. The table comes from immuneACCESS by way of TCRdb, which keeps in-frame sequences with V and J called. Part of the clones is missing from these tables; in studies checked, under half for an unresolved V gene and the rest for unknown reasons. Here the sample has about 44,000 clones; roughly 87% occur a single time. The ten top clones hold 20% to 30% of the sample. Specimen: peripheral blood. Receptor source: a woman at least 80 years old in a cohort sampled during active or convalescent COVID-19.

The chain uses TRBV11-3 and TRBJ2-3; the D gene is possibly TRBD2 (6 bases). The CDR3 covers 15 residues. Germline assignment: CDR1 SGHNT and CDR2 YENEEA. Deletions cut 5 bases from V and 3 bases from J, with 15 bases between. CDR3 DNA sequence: TGTGCCAGCAGCCCTCTGGAAGGGAGGACAGATACGCAGTATTTT. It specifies CASSPLEGRTDTQYF.

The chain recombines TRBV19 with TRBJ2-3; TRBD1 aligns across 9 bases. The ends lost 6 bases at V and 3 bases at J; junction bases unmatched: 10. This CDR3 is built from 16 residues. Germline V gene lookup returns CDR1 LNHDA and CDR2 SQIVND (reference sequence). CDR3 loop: CASRALGTGPTDTQYF. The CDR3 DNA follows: TGTGCCAGTAGGGCACTCGGGACAGGGCCGACAGATACGCAGTATTTT.

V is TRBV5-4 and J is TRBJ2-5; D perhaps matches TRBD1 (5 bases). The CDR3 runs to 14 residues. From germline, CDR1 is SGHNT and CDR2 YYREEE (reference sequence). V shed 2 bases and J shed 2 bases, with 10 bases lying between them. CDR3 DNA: TGTGCCAGCAGCTTTGGGGCTGGGCAAGAGACCCAGTACTTC. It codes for CASSFGAGQETQYF.

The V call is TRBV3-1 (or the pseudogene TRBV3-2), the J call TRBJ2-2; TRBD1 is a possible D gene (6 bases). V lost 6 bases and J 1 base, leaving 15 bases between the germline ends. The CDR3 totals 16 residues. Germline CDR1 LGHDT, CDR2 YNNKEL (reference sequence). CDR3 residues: CASRGAGTLNTGELFF. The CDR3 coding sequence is TGTGCCAGCAGGGGGGCCGGGACCTTGAACACCGGGGAGCTGTTTTTT.

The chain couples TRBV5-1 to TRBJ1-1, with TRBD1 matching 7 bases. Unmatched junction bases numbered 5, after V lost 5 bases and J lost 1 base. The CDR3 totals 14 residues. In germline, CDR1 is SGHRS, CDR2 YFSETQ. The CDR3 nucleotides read TGCGCCAGCAGTCACAGGGGCCCGAACACTGAAGCTTTCTTT. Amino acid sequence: CASSHRGPNTEAFF. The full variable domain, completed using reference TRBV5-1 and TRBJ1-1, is KAGVTQTPRYLIKTRGQQVTLSCSPISGHRSVSWYQQTPGQGLQFLFEYFSETQRNKGNFPGRFSGRQFSNSRSEMNVSTLELGDSALYLCASSHRGPNTEAFFGQGTRLTVV.

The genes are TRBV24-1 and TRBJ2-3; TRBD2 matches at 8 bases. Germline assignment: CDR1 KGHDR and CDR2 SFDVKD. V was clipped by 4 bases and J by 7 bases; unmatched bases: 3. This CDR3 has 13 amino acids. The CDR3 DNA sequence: TGTGCCACCAGTGACGGGGGGGCATATACGCAGTATTTT. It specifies CATSDGGAYTQYF.

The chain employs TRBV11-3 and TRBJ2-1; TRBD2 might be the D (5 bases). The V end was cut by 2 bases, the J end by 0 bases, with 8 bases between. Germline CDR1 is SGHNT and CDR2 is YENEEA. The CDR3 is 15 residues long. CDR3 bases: TGTGCCAGCAGCTTACGGGAAAGCTCCTACAATGAGCAGTTCTTC. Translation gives CASSLRESSYNEQFF.

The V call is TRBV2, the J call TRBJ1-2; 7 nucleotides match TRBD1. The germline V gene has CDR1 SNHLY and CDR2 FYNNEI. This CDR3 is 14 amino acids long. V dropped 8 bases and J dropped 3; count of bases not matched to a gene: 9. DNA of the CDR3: TGTGCCAGCCGAAAAGAAGGGACAGACTATGGCTACACCTTC. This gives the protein CASRKEGTDYGYTF.

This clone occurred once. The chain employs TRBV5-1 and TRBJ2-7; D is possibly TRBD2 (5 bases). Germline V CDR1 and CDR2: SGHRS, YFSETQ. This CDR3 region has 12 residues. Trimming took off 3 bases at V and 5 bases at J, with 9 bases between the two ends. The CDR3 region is CASSSAGDEQYF. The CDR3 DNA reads TGCGCCAGCAGCTCCGCCGGGGACGAGCAGTACTTC.

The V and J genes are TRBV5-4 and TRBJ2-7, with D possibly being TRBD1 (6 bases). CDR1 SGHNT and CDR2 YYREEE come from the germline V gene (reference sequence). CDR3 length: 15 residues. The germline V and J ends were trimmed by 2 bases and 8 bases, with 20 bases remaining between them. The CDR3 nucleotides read TGTGCCAGCAGCTTAGACAGGCAAGCTCTAGATCAGCAGTACTTC. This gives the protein CASSLDRQALDQQYF.

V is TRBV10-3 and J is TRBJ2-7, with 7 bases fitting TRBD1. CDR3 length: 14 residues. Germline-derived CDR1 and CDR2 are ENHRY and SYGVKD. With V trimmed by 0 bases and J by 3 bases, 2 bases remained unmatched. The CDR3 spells CAISESGDSYEQYF. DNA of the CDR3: TGTGCCATCAGTGAGTCTGGGGACAGCTACGAGCAGTACTTC.

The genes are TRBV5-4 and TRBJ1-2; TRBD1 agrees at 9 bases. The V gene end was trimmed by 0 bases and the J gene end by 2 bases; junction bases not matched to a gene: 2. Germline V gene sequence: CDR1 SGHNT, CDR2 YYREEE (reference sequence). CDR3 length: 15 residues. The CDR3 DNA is TGTGCCAGCAGCTTGGCGGGACAGGGAAACTATGGCTACACCTTC. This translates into CASSLAGQGNYGYTF.

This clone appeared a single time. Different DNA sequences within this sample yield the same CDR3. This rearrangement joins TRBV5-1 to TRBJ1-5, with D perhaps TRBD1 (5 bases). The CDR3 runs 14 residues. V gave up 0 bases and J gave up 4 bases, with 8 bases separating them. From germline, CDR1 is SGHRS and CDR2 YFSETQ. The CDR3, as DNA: TGCGCCAGCAGCTTGGATGGGGGGAATCAGCCCCAGCATTTT. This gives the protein CASSLDGGNQPQHF.

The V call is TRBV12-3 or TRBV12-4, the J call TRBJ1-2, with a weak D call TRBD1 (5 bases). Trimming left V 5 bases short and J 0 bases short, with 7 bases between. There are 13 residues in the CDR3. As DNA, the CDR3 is TGTGCCAGCAGTACGACAGCTAACTATGGCTACACCTTC. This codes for CASSTTANYGYTF.

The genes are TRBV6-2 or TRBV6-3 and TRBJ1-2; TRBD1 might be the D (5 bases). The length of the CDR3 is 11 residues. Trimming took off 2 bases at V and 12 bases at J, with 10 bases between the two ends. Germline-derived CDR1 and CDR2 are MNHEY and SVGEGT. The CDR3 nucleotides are TGTGCCAGCAGTTACGGGGCCGCGGACACCTTC. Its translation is CASSYGAADTF.

CDR3 loop: CASSYGQGGGYTF. The CDR3 bases are TGTGCCAGCAGTTACGGCCAGGGCGGTGGCTACACCTTC. The V gene is TRBV6-2 or TRBV6-3, the J gene TRBJ1-2; perhaps TRBD1 as D (5 bases). Germline values: CDR1 MNHEY, CDR2 SVGEGT. The CDR3 runs to 13 residues. V lost 2 bases, J lost 7 bases, and 11 bases lay in between.

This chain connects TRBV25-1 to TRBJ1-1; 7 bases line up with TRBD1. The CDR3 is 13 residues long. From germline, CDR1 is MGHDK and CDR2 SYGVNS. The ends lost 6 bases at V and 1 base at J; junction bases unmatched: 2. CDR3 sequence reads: CASRDRWNTEAFF. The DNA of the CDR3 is TGTGCCAGCAGGGACAGGTGGAACACTGAAGCTTTCTTT.

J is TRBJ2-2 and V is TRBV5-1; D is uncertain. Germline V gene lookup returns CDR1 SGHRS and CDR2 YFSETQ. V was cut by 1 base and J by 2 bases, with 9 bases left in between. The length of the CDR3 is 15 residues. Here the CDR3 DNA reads TGCGCCAGCAGCTTGCATGAGCAAAACACCGGGGAGCTGTTTTTT. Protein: CASSLHEQNTGELFF.

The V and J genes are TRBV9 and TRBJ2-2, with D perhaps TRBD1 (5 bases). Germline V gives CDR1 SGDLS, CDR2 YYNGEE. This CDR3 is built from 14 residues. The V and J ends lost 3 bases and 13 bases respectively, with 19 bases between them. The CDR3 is CASSAEAWVGRLFF. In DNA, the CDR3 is TGTGCCAGCAGCGCCGAGGCCTGGGTGGGGCGGCTGTTTTTT.

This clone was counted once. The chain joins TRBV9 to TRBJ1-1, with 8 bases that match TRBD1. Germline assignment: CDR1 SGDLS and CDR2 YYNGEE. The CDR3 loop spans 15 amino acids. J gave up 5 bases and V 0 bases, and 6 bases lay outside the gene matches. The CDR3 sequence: CASSVDGQGRTEAFF. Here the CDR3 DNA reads TGTGCCAGCAGCGTAGACGGACAGGGAAGAACTGAAGCTTTCTTT. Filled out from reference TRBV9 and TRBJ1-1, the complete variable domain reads DSGVTQTPKHLITATGQRVTLRCSPRSGDLSVYWYQQSLDQGLQFLIQYYNGEERAKGNILERFSAQQFPDLHSELNLSSLELGDSALYFCASSVDGQGRTEAFFGQGTRLTVV.

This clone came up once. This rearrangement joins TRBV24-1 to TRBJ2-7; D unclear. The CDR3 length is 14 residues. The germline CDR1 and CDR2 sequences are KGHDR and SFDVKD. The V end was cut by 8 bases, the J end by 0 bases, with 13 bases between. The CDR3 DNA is TGTGCCACCATCTTATTTTTTAGCTCCTACGAGCAGTACTTC. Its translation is CATILFFSSYEQYF.

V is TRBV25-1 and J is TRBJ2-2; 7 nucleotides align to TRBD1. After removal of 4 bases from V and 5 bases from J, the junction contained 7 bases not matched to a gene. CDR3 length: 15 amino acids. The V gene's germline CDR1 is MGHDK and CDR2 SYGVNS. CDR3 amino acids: CASSAPGGGTGELFF. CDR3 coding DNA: TGTGCCAGCAGTGCACCAGGGGGTGGTACCGGGGAGCTGTTTTTT. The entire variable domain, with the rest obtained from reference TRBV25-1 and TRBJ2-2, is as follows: EADIYQTPRYLVIGTGKKITLECSQTMGHDKMYWYQQDPGMELHLIHYSYGVNSTEKGDLSSESTVSRIRTEHFPLTLESARPSHTSQYLCASSAPGGGTGELFFGEGSRLTVL.

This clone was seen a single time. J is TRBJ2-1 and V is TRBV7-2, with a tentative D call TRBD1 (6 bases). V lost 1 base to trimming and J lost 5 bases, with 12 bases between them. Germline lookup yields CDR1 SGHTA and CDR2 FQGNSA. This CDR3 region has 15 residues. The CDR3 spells CASSLDRALHNEQFF. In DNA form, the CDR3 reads TGTGCCAGCAGCTTAGACAGGGCCTTACACAATGAGCAGTTCTTC.

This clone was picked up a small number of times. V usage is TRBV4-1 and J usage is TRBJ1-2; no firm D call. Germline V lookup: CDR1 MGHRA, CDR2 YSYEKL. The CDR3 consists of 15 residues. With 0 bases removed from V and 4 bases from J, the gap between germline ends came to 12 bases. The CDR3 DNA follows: TGCGCCAGCAGCCAAGAGGCCCTCGTTGGCTATGGCTACACCTTC. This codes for CASSQEALVGYGYTF.

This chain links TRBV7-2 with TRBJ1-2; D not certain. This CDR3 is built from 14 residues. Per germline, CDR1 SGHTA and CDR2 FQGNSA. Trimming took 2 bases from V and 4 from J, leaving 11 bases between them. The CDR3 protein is CASSLRLDFYGYTF. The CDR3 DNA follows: TGTGCCAGCAGCTTACGTTTAGACTTCTATGGCTACACCTTC.